This is a list of T cell receptor beta chains from one sample in a study of T cells after yellow fever vaccination. TCRdb re-called the 5' RACE reads with MiXCR, one entry per CDR3 protein. Of 250,000 to 350,000 distinct CDR3 sequences listed, 6.5% to 8.5% are singletons. The sequenced sample was PBMCs, obtained approximately 47 days after the first yellow fever vaccination. The receptor source for this set is a man younger than 30 who received the YFV17D yellow fever vaccine. The CDR3 runs from the conserved cysteine through the conserved F or W. A D gene is named only where the DNA matches it firmly. For some rows the clone size is stated as once, few or many, or as a class when expanded; others skip it.

DNA	CDR3	size	J	D	V
TGTGCCAGCAGCCTCCTATCGTCCCAAGCTTTCTTT	CASSLLSSQAFF	few	TRBJ1-1	NA	TRBV3-1
TGCGCCAGCAGCTCGGGACAGGGAATGGACGGGGAGCTGTTTTTT	CASSSGQGMDGELFF	many	TRBJ2-2	TRBD1	TRBV5-1
TGCAGTGCCCCGGGGCCAAGCACAGATACGCAGTATTTT	CSAPGPSTDTQYF	many	TRBJ2-3	NA	TRBV20-1
TGTGCCAGCAGCTCTCGCCCGGGCTACGAGCAGTACTTC	CASSSRPGYEQYF	NA	TRBJ2-7	NA	TRBV7-2
TGCAGTGCCAGAACCCGTCGGAGGACAGGGGGCGCCGTGGGAGAAAAACTGTTTTTT	CSARTRRRTGGAVGEKLFF	few	TRBJ1-4	TRBD1	TRBV20-1
TGTGCCAGCAGTCTCGAGCAGTACAGGGGGAAGCAGTTCTTC	CASSLEQYRGKQFF	few	TRBJ2-1	TRBD1	TRBV7-2
TGTGCCAGCAGCCCGGACGGAAATTCACCCCTCCACTTT	CASSPDGNSPLHF	few	TRBJ1-6	NA	TRBV25-1
TGTGCCAGCAGCACAATTAACACTGAAGCTTTCTTT	CASSTINTEAFF	NA	TRBJ1-1	NA	TRBV5-4
TGCAGTGCTAGAGTTGCCAGGACTAGCGGGGGACTACACTCCTACAATGAGCAGTTCTTC	CSARVARTSGGLHSYNEQFF	NA	TRBJ2-1	TRBD2	TRBV20-1
TGCAGTGCCGTCCCCCCCGACGGAAACTATGGCTACACCTTC	CSAVPPDGNYGYTF	NA	TRBJ1-2	NA	TRBV20-1
TGTGCCAGCTCCCAAGGACAGGGGGCGTACTATGGCTACACCTTC	CASSQGQGAYYGYTF	few	TRBJ1-2	TRBD1	TRBV18
TGCGCCAGCAGCGCGGACAGGGGGAGTACTATGCGCACAGATACGCAGTATTTT	CASSADRGSTMRTDTQYF	few	TRBJ2-3	TRBD1	TRBV5-1
TGTGCCAGCAGCTTAACGTCTACACGGGGTCATAACAATGAGCAGTTCTTC	CASSLTSTRGHNNEQFF	NA	TRBJ2-1	NA	TRBV7-3
TGTGCCAGCAGCTCGACCCCCCGATACTCTGGAAACACCATATATTTT	CASSSTPRYSGNTIYF	NA	TRBJ1-3	NA	TRBV7-2
TGCAGTGCTAGGAGGACACAGGGTCAGCCCCAGCATTTT	CSARRTQGQPQHF	few	TRBJ1-5	NA	TRBV20-1
TGTGCCAGCAGCTTTATGGGACGGGCTAGCACAGATACGCAGTATTTT	CASSFMGRASTDTQYF	few	TRBJ2-3	NA	TRBV7-9
TGCAGCGTTGAAAGGAACAGGGTTGAGACCCAGTACTTC	CSVERNRVETQYF	many	TRBJ2-5	NA	TRBV29-1
TGTGCCAGCAGTTACTCAGGGACAGGGGAATTTGTGGACAATGAGCAGTTCTTC	CASSYSGTGEFVDNEQFF	many	TRBJ2-1	TRBD1	TRBV6-5
TGTGCCAGCAGTTTCCGGGACAGGGGAGATCAGCCCCAGCATTTT	CASSFRDRGDQPQHF	few	TRBJ1-5	TRBD1	TRBV12-3/TRBV12-4
TGCGCCAGCAGACCGGGACAGGGGGCCCGAAAGGCCGGGGAGCTGTTTTTT	CASRPGQGARKAGELFF	NA	TRBJ2-2	TRBD1	TRBV5-1
TGTGCCAGCAGTCAAGTCGGACGGCAAGAGACCCAGTACTTC	CASSQVGRQETQYF	NA	TRBJ2-5	NA	TRBV25-1
TGTGCCAGCAGTTATTTACTAGCGGGGTTCACAGATACGCAGTATTTT	CASSYLLAGFTDTQYF	few	TRBJ2-3	TRBD2	TRBV6-2/TRBV6-3
TGTGCCAGCAGCTTTGTTCGGCCACCCAATCAGCCCCAGCATTTT	CASSFVRPPNQPQHF	few	TRBJ1-5	NA	TRBV7-2
TGTGCCAGCAGCAGACTGAACACTGAAGCTTTCTTT	CASSRLNTEAFF	many	TRBJ1-1	NA	TRBV7-9
TGTGCCAGCAGGGCCGGGACCGTTGAAGCTTTCTTT	CASRAGTVEAFF	many	TRBJ1-1	NA	TRBV12-3/TRBV12-4
TGTGCCAGCACCAACCCGGGGCAGCCCCAGCATTTT	CASTNPGQPQHF	NA	TRBJ1-5	NA	TRBV6-2/TRBV6-3
TGCAGCGGAGGGGACAGGGGCTACGAGCAGTACTTC	CSGGDRGYEQYF	few	TRBJ2-7	TRBD1	TRBV29-1
TGTGCCAGCAGCTCAACTAGCCCAGGGGGCTACGAGCAGTACTTC	CASSSTSPGGYEQYF	few	TRBJ2-7	NA	TRBV11-2
TGTCCCAGCAGTTTCCTCGGTGAAGCTTTCTTT	CPSSFLGEAFF	NA	TRBJ1-1	NA	TRBV12-3/TRBV12-4
TGTGCCAGCAGCCCTCTTACAGGGGGCACTGAAGCTTTCTTT	CASSPLTGGTEAFF	NA	TRBJ1-1	TRBD1	TRBV11-2
TGTGCCAGCAGCGGGAGGACGGTGTTAAGAGCTTTCTTT	CASSGRTVLRAFF	few	TRBJ1-1	NA	TRBV7-2
TGCAGTGCTAGACTGCCCGGGACAGGAAATGAAAAACTGTTTTTT	CSARLPGTGNEKLFF	NA	TRBJ1-4	TRBD1	TRBV20-1
TGTGCCAGCAGCGTCTCTTCGAACACTGAAGCTTTCTTT	CASSVSSNTEAFF	many	TRBJ1-1	NA	TRBV9
TGTGCCAGCAGCTTGGAGGGGGCTCGAAGCACCGGGGAGCTGTTTTTT	CASSLEGARSTGELFF	few	TRBJ2-2	TRBD1	TRBV5-4
TGTGCCAGCAGCGGAGCCGGGGGTCCCAAATGGCATGAGCAGTTCTTC	CASSGAGGPKWHEQFF	few	TRBJ2-1	NA	TRBV3-1
TGTGCCAGCAGCTCGCAGGTTGGGAGAGAGACCCAGTACTTC	CASSSQVGRETQYF	few	TRBJ2-5	NA	TRBV7-2
TGTGCCACCAGTTGGGACAGACACTACGAGCAGTACTTC	CATSWDRHYEQYF	few	TRBJ2-7	TRBD1	TRBV24-1
TGTGCCAGCAGTTACAGGGGCCCAAATGAGCAGTTCTTC	CASSYRGPNEQFF	NA	TRBJ2-1	NA	TRBV6-5
TGCGCCAGCAGCTACGGGACAGGGGTCGAGCAGTACTTC	CASSYGTGVEQYF	many	TRBJ2-7	TRBD1	TRBV5-1
TGTGCCAGCAGCCCGCGGAGTGGAGTGACAGCTTTCTTT	CASSPRSGVTAFF	few	TRBJ1-1	NA	TRBV7-3
TGTGCCAGCAGCTTCCCCCTCTACTACACTGAAGCTTTCTTT	CASSFPLYYTEAFF	NA	TRBJ1-1	NA	TRBV7-9
TGTGCCAGCAGCCCGGGTTGGAGGGAGACCCAGTACTTC	CASSPGWRETQYF	NA	TRBJ2-5	NA	TRBV3-1
TGTGCCATCAGTGATTTAGCGGGGGGGTCCTACGAGCAGTACTTC	CAISDLAGGSYEQYF	many	TRBJ2-7	TRBD2	TRBV10-3
TGTGCCAGCAGCCCCACGGGACAGGGTAAAGCAGATACGCAGTATTTT	CASSPTGQGKADTQYF	NA	TRBJ2-3	TRBD1	TRBV7-3
TGTGCCAGCAGCCAAGGACAACGGGATACGCAGTATTTT	CASSQGQRDTQYF	NA	TRBJ2-3	NA	TRBV6-1
TGCGCCAGCAGCTTGGGAGCAGGGAATACCGGGGAGCTGTTTTTT	CASSLGAGNTGELFF	few	TRBJ2-2	NA	TRBV5-1
TGTGCCAGCAGCTTAGAGGTCCGACCGAATGGGCCCCATACGCAGTATTTT	CASSLEVRPNGPHTQYF	many	TRBJ2-3	NA	TRBV11-2